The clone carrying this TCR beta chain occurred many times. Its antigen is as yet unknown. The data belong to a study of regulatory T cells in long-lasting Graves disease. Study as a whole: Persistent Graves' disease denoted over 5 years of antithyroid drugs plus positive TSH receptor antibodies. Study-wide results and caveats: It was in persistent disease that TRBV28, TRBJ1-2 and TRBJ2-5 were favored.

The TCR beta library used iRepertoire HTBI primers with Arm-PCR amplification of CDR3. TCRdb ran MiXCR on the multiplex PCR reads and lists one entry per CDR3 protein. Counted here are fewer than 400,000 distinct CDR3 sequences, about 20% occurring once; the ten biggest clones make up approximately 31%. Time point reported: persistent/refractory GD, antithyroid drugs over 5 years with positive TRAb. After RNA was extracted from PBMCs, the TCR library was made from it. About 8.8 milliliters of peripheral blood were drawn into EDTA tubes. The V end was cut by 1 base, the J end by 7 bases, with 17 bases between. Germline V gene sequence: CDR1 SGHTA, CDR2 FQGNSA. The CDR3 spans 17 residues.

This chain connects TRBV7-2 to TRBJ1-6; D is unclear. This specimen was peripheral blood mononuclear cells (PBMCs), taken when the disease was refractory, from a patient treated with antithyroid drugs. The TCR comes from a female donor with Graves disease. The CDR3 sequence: CASSLVYSNQMNSPLHF. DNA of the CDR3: TGTGCCAGCAGCTTAGTCTACAGTAACCAAATGAATTCACCCCTCCACTTT.